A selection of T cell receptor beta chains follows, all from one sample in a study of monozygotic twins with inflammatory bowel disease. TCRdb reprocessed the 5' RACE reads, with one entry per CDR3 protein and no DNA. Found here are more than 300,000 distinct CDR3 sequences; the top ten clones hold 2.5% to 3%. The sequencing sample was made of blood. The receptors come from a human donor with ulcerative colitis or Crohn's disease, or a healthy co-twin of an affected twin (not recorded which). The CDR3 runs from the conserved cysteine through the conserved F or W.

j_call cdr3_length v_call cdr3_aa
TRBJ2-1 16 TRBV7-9 CASSLGLAGNRDEQFF
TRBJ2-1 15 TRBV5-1 CASSPRGASYNEQFF
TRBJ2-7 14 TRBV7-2 CASSLGRTTYEQYF
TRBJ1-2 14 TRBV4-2 CASSSTGGRNGYTF
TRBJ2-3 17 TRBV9 CASGKTSQGVLTDTQYF
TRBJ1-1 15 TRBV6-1 CASSRKGQRSSEAFF
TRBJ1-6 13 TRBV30 CAWSVKDRAPLHF
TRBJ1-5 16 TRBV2 CASTSGHLYSNQPQHF
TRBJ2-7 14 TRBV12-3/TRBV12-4 CASVPGQAPYEQYF
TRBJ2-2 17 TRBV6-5 CASSYSRNRGVLGELFF
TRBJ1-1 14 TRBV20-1 CSARVTGLNTEAFF
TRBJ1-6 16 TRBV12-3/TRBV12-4 CASSFGSGSSISPLHF
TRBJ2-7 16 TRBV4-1 CASSPGRTGINYEQYF
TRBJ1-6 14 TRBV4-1 CASSQEEQDSPLHF
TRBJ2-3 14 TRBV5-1 CASSLTGRTDTQYF
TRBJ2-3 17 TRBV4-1 CASSQTGTRLSTDTQYF
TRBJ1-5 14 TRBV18 CASSPTLDNQPQHF
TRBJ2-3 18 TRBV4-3 CASSQNPLAGVGTDTQYF
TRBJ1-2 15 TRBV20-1 CSAPRQGTVNYGYTF
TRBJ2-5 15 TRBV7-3 CASSQGTSESETQYF
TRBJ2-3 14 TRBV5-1 CASSLYISADTQYF
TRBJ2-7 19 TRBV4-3 CASSQDGGTTGEGAYEQYF
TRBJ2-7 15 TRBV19 CASSVGQGEGNEQYF
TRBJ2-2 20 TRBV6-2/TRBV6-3 CASSPRLVAGAPPRTGELFF
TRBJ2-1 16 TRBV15 CATSSELAVHYNEQFF
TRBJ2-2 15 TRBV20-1 CSVHMLRGGTGELFF
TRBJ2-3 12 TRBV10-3 CAIRKDPDTQYF
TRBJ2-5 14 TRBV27 CASSLFGVGETQYF
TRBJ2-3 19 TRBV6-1 CASSRYPRTSSTSTDTQYF
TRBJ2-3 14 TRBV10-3 CAISERGARDTQYF
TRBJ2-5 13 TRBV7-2 CASSEGAMETQYF
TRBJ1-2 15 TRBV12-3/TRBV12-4 CASSLGGGMNCGYTF
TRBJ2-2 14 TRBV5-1 CASSPTDNTGELFF
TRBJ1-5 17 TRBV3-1 CASSPSTGEWSNQPQHF
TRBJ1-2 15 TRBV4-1 CASSPGTGEYYGYTF
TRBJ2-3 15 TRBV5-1 CASRRRGEGTDTQYF
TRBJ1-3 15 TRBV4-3 CASSQGVSGGNTIYF
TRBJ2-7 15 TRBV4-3 CASSQARTGAYEQYF
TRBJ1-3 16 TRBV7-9 CASRSSRGGFGNTIYF
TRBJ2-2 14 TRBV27 CASSFGTSAGELFF
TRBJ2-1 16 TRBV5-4 CASSTRLAGGLGEQFF
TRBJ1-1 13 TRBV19 CASEQGLNTEAFF
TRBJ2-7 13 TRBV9 CASSEGLSYEQYF
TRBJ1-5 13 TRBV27 CASAGQINQPQHF
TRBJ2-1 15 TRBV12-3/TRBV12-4 CASSWGQSSYNEQFF